What follows are 3 T cell receptor beta chains derived from one specimen sequenced in a study of T cell repertoires in cytomegalovirus infection. These TCRs' antigens remain unknown. TCRdb called the reads again in MiXCR, with one record for every CDR3 protein. The repertoire consists of about 110,000 distinct CDR3 sequences, with under 50% occurring once and the leading ten covering just under 75%. The sample in question was CD8+ T cells from cultured PBMCs, obtained from culture after CMV antigen stimulation. These receptors originate from a human donor in good health (CMV status not recorded). Some clones in this sample may be carry-over from other donors' samples.

CDR3 residues: CSARGLPGLAGPGEETQYF. The CDR3 bases are TGCAGTGCTAGAGGACTCCCGGGACTAGCGGGCCCGGGCGAAGAGACCCAGTACTTC. The rearrangement uses TRBV20-1 and TRBJ2-5; TRBD2 agrees at 12 bases. V trimming: 1 base; J trimming: 3 bases; junction bases outside the gene matches: 15. Germline V CDR1 and CDR2: DFQATT, SNEGSKA (reference sequence). The CDR3 has 19 amino acids.

This chain connects TRBV2 to TRBJ1-5; D remains ambiguous. This CDR3 has 13 residues. V was pared by 2 bases and J by 9 bases, with 11 bases between. The germline V gene has CDR1 SNHLY and CDR2 FYNNEI. The CDR3 loop is CASSERFRLPQHF. In DNA form, the CDR3 reads TGTGCCAGCAGTGAAAGGTTCCGTTTGCCCCAGCATTTT. The full variable domain, in which reference TRBV2 and TRBJ1-5 provide the parts outside the CDR3, is EPEVTQTPSHQVTQMGQEVILRCVPISNHLYFYWYRQILGQKVEFLVSFYNNEISEKSEIFDDQFSVERPDGSNFTLKIRSTKLEDSAMYFCASSERFRLPQHFGDGTRLSIL.

A few counts support this clonotype. V is TRBV11-2 and J is TRBJ2-3; D ambiguous. V was trimmed by 1 base and J by 0 bases, leaving 8 bases between them. Germline loops: CDR1 SGHAT, CDR2 FQNNGV. This CDR3 spans 15 amino acids. The CDR3 DNA is TGTGCCAGCAGCTTAGGTTTCAGTAGCACAGATACGCAGTATTTT. Translating gives CASSLGFSSTDTQYF.